A single sample is the source of the 8 T cell receptor beta chains below, sequenced in a study of CD8 T cells in ankylosing spondylitis. TCRdb redid the calling of the 5' RACE reads with MiXCR, one entry per CDR3 protein. The repertoire includes under 250,000 distinct CDR3 sequences, roughly 25% of them detected once, and around 6.3% sits in the top ten. The material sequenced was blood, either unsorted or a sorted T cell fraction (not recorded which). These receptors were taken from a male donor with ankylosing spondylitis or in good health (not recorded which).

This clonotype was picked up many times. The chain employs TRBV5-1 and TRBJ2-3; 11 nucleotides agree with TRBD2. The V and J ends lost 0 bases and 2 bases, in that order; junction bases with no gene match: 2. The CDR3 sequence is 16 residues long. CDR1 is SGHRS and CDR2 is YFSETQ in the germline V gene. This CDR3 is CASSLGLAGPTDTQYF. CDR3 in DNA: TGCGCCAGCAGCTTGGGACTAGCGGGACCCACAGATACGCAGTATTTT. Variable domain in full (rest from reference TRBV5-1 and TRBJ2-3): KAGVTQTPRYLIKTRGQQVTLSCSPISGHRSVSWYQQTPGQGLQFLFEYFSETQRNKGNFPGRFSGRQFSNSRSEMNVSTLELGDSALYLCASSLGLAGPTDTQYFGPGTRLTVL.

This clonotype was found many times. V usage is TRBV27 and J usage is TRBJ1-4, with D hard to call. This CDR3 region has 13 residues. The germline gives CDR1 MNHEY, CDR2 SMNVEV (reference sequence). The germline V and J ends were trimmed by 1 base and 8 bases, with 8 bases remaining between them. The chain's CDR3 is CASSLLYGEKLFF. As DNA, the CDR3 is TGTGCCAGCAGTTTATTGTACGGAGAAAAACTGTTTTTT.

This clonotype was recorded many times. The chain carries TRBV12-3 or TRBV12-4 and TRBJ1-5, with TRBD1 identical over 7 bases. The V and J ends lost 2 bases and 7 bases, in that order; junction bases with no gene match: 5. The CDR3 covers 14 residues. The CDR3 DNA reads as TGTGCCAGCAGTTTAAGTCAGGGGGAACAGCCCCAGCATTTT. Translation gives CASSLSQGEQPQHF.

The chain carries TRBV7-9 and TRBJ2-1; D is possibly TRBD2 (6 bases). The CDR3 is 15 residues long. V was clipped by 1 base and J by 4 bases, with 11 bases between them. Germline lookup yields CDR1 SEHNR and CDR2 FQNEAQ (reference sequence). CDR3 nucleotides: TGTGCCAGCAGCTTAGAATACGGGAGTTACAATGAGCAGTTCTTC. Its translation is CASSLEYGSYNEQFF.

V is TRBV29-1 and J is TRBJ1-6; possibly TRBD1 for D (5 bases). V was clipped by 6 bases and J by 0 bases, with 6 bases between them. Germline lookup yields CDR1 SQVTM and CDR2 ANQGSEA. The CDR3 loop spans 13 amino acids. The DNA of the CDR3 is TGCAGCGTGGGGGACTCCTATAATTCACCCCTCCACTTT. The encoded protein is CSVGDSYNSPLHF.

In its sample, this clonotype was seen many times. This chain links TRBV20-1 with TRBJ1-3; D remains unclear. CDR3 length: 14 amino acids. Trimming shortened V by 6 bases and J by 0 bases, and 12 bases separated the two germline ends. CDR1 and CDR2 (germline): DFQATT, SNEGSKA (reference sequence). The CDR3 reads CSARRLGSGNTIYF. In nucleotides, the CDR3 is TGCAGTGCCAGAAGGCTAGGCTCTGGAAACACCATATATTTT.

This sequence joins TRBV7-9 and TRBJ2-2; weak D call: TRBD2 (6 bases). The CDR3 extends over 15 amino acids. The ends were cut back, 5 bases at V and 5 bases at J, with 15 bases in the middle. Germline V gives CDR1 SEHNR, CDR2 FQNEAQ (reference sequence). Here the CDR3 DNA reads TGTGCCAGCAGCATTTGGGCGGGAACTACCGGGGAGCTGTTTTTT. Translated, it gives CASSIWAGTTGELFF.

This clonotype has only a few counts. The J gene is TRBJ2-3, the V gene TRBV10-3, with 8 positions matching TRBD2. Losses at the gene ends were 4 bases for V and 3 bases for J; bases not matched to a gene: 6. CDR1 ENHRY and CDR2 SYGVKD come from the germline V gene. The CDR3 loop spans 15 amino acids. The CDR3 loop is CAISVSGRTTDTQYF. CDR3 in DNA: TGTGCCATCAGTGTGAGCGGGAGAACAACAGATACGCAGTATTTT.